This T cell receptor (beta chain) was recovered during a study of CD8 T cells in Susac syndrome. The authors reverse transcribed roughly 0.5 to 1 ug RNA with random hexamers. TCRdb ran MiXCR on the immunoSEQ multiplex PCR reads and lists one entry per CDR3 protein. The sample yields about 100,000 distinct CDR3 sequences, 95% seen once. The CDR3 has 12 residues. Looked up from germline, CDR1 is SQVTM and CDR2 is ANQGSEA. Trimming left V 4 bases short and J 1 base short, with 5 bases between. J is TRBJ1-3 and V is TRBV29-1; D uncertain. The material sequenced was CD8+ T cells from PBMCs. The receptor comes from a human donor with Susac syndrome. The CDR3 bases are TGCAGCGTTGGGGATTCTGGAAACACCATATATTTT. Translating it yields CSVGDSGNTIYF.